This T cell receptor beta chain was recorded in a study of CD8 T cells in ankylosing spondylitis. Study results and caveats: Reportedly, matched ankylosing spondylitis synovial fluid was significantly enriched for disease-linked clones. Previously reported in reactive arthritis synovial fluid and blood were some of the motif variants. Disease-linked clones proved CD8+ and comparatively uncommon in peripheral blood. The study identified a TCR beta motif of several highly homologous variants that appeared characteristic of ankylosing spondylitis blood.

Germline assignment: CDR1 MNHNS and CDR2 SASEGT. The ends were cut back, 7 bases at V and 0 bases at J, with 7 bases in the middle. The CDR3 is made up of 14 amino acids. Quantitative 5'-RACE was performed with molecular barcodes, and it yielded the TCR beta libraries. TCRdb re-called the 5' RACE reads through MiXCR, storing one row per CDR3 protein. Counted here are some 400,000 distinct CDR3 sequences, about a fifth occurring once; the ten biggest clones make up 16%. Points on this clonotype: The target antigen is unknown.

This TCR derives from a male donor with ankylosing spondylitis. The rearrangement links TRBV6-1 to TRBJ2-6; D is unclear. Material for sequencing was blood, either unsorted or a sorted T cell fraction (not recorded which). The CDR3 DNA follows: TGTGCCAGCAAAGTTATCTCTGGGGCCAACGTCCTGACTTTC. This codes for CASKVISGANVLTF.